What follows is one T cell receptor (beta chain) and its context. This entry is derived from a study of shared clonotypes between healthy human individuals. Trimming took off 5 bases at V and 3 bases at J, with 8 bases between the two ends. This CDR3 is 13 amino acids long. In germline, CDR1 is MNHEY, CDR2 SVGAGI. The data were produced by immunoSEQ multiplex PCR, yet TCRdb's version contains in-frame clones alone and is incomplete. Of 2 million to 3 million clones in the sample, roughly nine tenths were seen once. The TCR was taken from a man aged 18 to 30 in good health. The genes are TRBV6-5 and TRBJ2-1; D tentatively reads TRBD1 or TRBD2 (5 bases each). The sample comprised naive CD4+ T cells sorted from blood. Subset given: CD45RA+ positively selected. The CDR3 nucleotides read TGTGCCAGCAGTGGGGGTTTCTACAATGAGCAGTTCTTC. It is translated as CASSGGFYNEQFF.